A selection of T cell receptor beta chains follows, all from one sample in a study of spatial heterogeneity in lung cancer. TCRdb used MiXCR to reprocess the 5' RACE reads, holding one entry per CDR3 protein. Here the sample spans roughly 10,000 distinct CDR3 sequences, 9% to 15% being singletons. Sequencing was performed on lung tumor tissue, taken at surgery. All receptors derive from a male donor with early-stage non-small cell lung cancer. The CDR3 runs from the conserved cysteine through the conserved F or W. D genes are given only for firm matches. Not all rows give a size; the values are once, few, many and, for expanded clones, a class.

d_call j_call v_call clone_size cdr3_nt cdr3_aa
NA TRBJ1-2 TRBV29-1 medium-sized TGCAGCGTTGAAGGCCAGCTGGGGGTTGGGTATGGCTACACCTTC CSVEGQLGVGYGYTF
NA TRBJ1-4 TRBV6-1 many TGTGCCAGCAGTGTTCTTTTACAGGCAACTAATGAAAAACTGTTTTTT CASSVLLQATNEKLFF
NA TRBJ1-6 TRBV20-1 medium-sized TGCAGTGCTAGAGCGGTTTCCCCATGGAATTCACCCCTCCACTTT CSARAVSPWNSPLHF
NA TRBJ2-1 TRBV24-1 many TGTGCCACCAGTGGTTTTCCGGGATTGAGTGAGCAGTTCTTC CATSGFPGLSEQFF
NA TRBJ2-3 TRBV29-1 medium-sized TGCAGCGTTGGCAGGGGTCCAGATACGCAGTATTTT CSVGRGPDTQYF
TRBD1 TRBJ1-4 TRBV6-6 many TGTGCCAGCAGTTACTCAGGGACAGATCCGTTTTTT CASSYSGTDPFF
TRBD2 TRBJ2-1 TRBV27 many TGTGCCAGCAGTCTAACTAGCGGGTATTGGAATGAGCAGTTCTTC CASSLTSGYWNEQFF
TRBD2 TRBJ2-1 TRBV7-2 NA TGTGCCAGCAGCTTATTGGGGACTAGCGGGGACTACAATGAGCAGTTCTTC CASSLLGTSGDYNEQFF
TRBD1 TRBJ2-7 TRBV7-8 medium-sized TGTGCCAGCAGCTTAGAGGCCGGGGACAGGGGCTACGAGCAGTACTTC CASSLEAGDRGYEQYF
NA TRBJ2-5 TRBV13 many TGTGCCAGCAGCGGATACGCGGGTCAAGAGACCCAGTACTTC CASSGYAGQETQYF
TRBD2 TRBJ2-1 TRBV20-1 NA TGCAGTGCTTTTAGCGGGACCCCTACAAATGAGCAGTTCTTC CSAFSGTPTNEQFF
TRBD2 TRBJ2-2 TRBV12-3/TRBV12-4 many TGTGCCAGCAGTCCGGGTGGCGGGAGCGTCGGCACCGGGGAGCTGTTTTTT CASSPGGGSVGTGELFF
TRBD1 TRBJ2-1 TRBV20-1 many TGCAGTGCTAGAGATGTCCGACAGGGGGATATCAATGAGCAGTTCTTC CSARDVRQGDINEQFF
NA TRBJ2-1 TRBV7-2 many TGTGCCAGCAGCTTAGTCGTGGGAATGCAAGCTGAGCAGTTCTTC CASSLVVGMQAEQFF
TRBD1 TRBJ1-2 TRBV6-2/TRBV6-3 medium-sized TGTGCCAGCAGTTACTCGACAGGGACGGGCTACACCTTC CASSYSTGTGYTF
NA TRBJ2-3 TRBV9 NA TGTGCCAGCAGCGCGTGGGGAACAGGCGATACGCAGTATTTT CASSAWGTGDTQYF
TRBD2 TRBJ2-1 TRBV5-1 many TGCGCCAGCAGCTTGGTTCTAGCGGGAGAGGGTGAGCAGTTCTTC CASSLVLAGEGEQFF
NA TRBJ1-5 TRBV7-9 many TGTGCCAGCAGCTTGGACGGGAATAGCAATCAGCCCCAGCATTTT CASSLDGNSNQPQHF
NA TRBJ2-1 TRBV7-8 many TGTGCCAGCAGCTCGGTGTTGGGGAATGAGCAGTTCTTC CASSSVLGNEQFF
TRBD1 TRBJ2-7 TRBV28 many TGTGCCAGCAGTCCACACAGGACAGGGACCTACGAGCAGTACTTC CASSPHRTGTYEQYF
NA TRBJ2-7 TRBV6-5 NA TGTGCCAGCAGTTACGGCCCCCTCTACGAGCAGTACTTC CASSYGPLYEQYF
TRBD2 TRBJ2-1 TRBV27 medium-sized TGTGCCAGCAGTTTATCGTGGGGCGGGAGTCTCATCGATGAGCAGTTCTTC CASSLSWGGSLIDEQFF